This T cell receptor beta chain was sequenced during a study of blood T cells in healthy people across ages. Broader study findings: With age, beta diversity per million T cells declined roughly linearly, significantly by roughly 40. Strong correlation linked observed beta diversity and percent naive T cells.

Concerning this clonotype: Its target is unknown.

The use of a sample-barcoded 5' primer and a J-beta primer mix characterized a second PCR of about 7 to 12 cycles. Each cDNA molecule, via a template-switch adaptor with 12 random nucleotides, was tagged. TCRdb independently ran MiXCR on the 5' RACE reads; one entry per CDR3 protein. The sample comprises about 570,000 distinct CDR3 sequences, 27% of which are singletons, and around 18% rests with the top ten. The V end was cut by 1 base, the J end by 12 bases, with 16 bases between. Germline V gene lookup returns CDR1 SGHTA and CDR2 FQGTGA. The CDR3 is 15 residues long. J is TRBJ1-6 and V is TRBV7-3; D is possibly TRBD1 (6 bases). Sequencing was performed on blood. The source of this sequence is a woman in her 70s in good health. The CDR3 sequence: CASSLKEDRTIPLHF. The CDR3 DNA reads TGTGCCAGCAGCTTAAAGGAGGACAGAACTATACCCCTCCACTTT.